The clone carrying this T cell receptor (beta chain) was observed a few times. The sample belongs to a study of human T cells and chemical hapten exposure. Study information: Sensitization applied 2% DPC to around 2 cm by around 2 cm of upper inner arm skin.

Germline values: CDR1 LNHNV, CDR2 YYDKDF (reference sequence). The CDR3 consists of 15 residues. Losses at the gene ends were 6 bases for V and 6 bases for J; bases not matched to a gene: 10. MiXCR, run by TCRdb on the RACE reads, gives a single entry per CDR3 protein. The sample carries 99,000 or so distinct CDR3 sequences, under 40% recorded once. Time point noted: patch test 3, about 24 weeks after DPC sensitization. Noted treatment: therapeutic diphenylcyclopropenone sensitization with weekly scalp DPC. This receptor was obtained from a man in his forties with alopecia areata. Some clones in this sample may be carry-over from other donors' samples. The gene calls are TRBV15 and TRBJ1-1; 10 nucleotides line up with TRBD1. The material was whole blood, obtained in connection with sensitization to the hapten diphenylcyclopropenone (DPC). The CDR3 DNA follows: TGTGCCACCAGTAGGGACAGGGGAGTTATGGCTGAAGCTTTCTTT. This codes for CATSRDRGVMAEAFF.